What follows are 22 T cell receptor beta chains derived from one specimen sequenced in a study of blood T cell repertoires in COVID-19. Generated by immunoSEQ multiplex PCR, the TCRdb table keeps only in-frame clones and is missing some. This sample has 200,000 to 250,000 clones; approximately 83% occur once, and the top ten carry about 3%. The specimen sequenced was peripheral blood. The receptors here all came from a woman aged 25 to 39 who had recovered from COVID-19.

This sequence joins TRBV5-1 and TRBJ1-6; TRBD1 is a possible D gene (5 bases). This CDR3 spans 14 amino acids. Between the trimmed V and J ends, which lost 1 base and 7 bases, there was a span of 9 bases. Per germline, CDR1 SGHRS and CDR2 YFSETQ. Here the CDR3 reads CASSLRGENSPLHF. CDR3 DNA sequence: TGCGCCAGCAGCTTGCGGGGGGAAAATTCACCCCTCCACTTT.

The chain links TRBV9 to TRBJ2-5; weak D call: TRBD2 (6 bases). Germline CDR1 SGDLS, CDR2 YYNGEE. Trimming shortened V by 5 bases and J by 2 bases, and 10 bases separated the two germline ends. This CDR3 has 13 residues. The CDR3 is CASSYSGQETQYF. The CDR3 DNA reads TGTGCCAGCAGTTATAGCGGTCAAGAGACCCAGTACTTC.

The chain combines TRBV7-9 with TRBJ2-5; 7 bases agree with TRBD1. The CDR3 spans 19 residues. The V gene end was trimmed by 5 bases and the J gene end by 1 base; junction bases not matched to a gene: 19. Germline V gives CDR1 SEHNR, CDR2 FQNEAQ (reference sequence). The DNA for the CDR3 is TGTGCCAGCAGCCCCCGCAGTTCCCCAAGAAGACAGGGCCAAGAGACCCAGTACTTC. As protein: CASSPRSSPRRQGQETQYF.

In the case of this clone: The junction does not match germline at one end; this may be a read error. The CDR3 nucleotides read TGTGCCAGCACTGAATCACAGGGTGCCTTTCGCTACACCTTC. Amino acids: CASTESQGAFRYTF. The chain carries TRBV25-1 and TRBJ1-2; a weak D match, TRBD1 (6 bases). Germline loops: CDR1 MGHDK, CDR2 SYGVNS. This CDR3 contains 14 residues.

The rearrangement uses TRBV2 and TRBJ1-5; TRBD1 is a possible D gene (6 bases). The germline V and J ends were trimmed by 1 base and 5 bases, with 15 bases remaining between them. This CDR3 has 16 residues. Germline CDR1 is SNHLY and CDR2 is FYNNEI. CDR3 sequence: CASSEGTQGLDQPQHF. The CDR3 DNA follows: TGTGCCAGCAGTGAAGGGACACAGGGATTGGATCAGCCCCAGCATTTT.

The chain couples TRBV7-8 to TRBJ1-2, with 10 bases matching TRBD1. The CDR3 contains 18 residues. Germline CDR1 is SGHVS and CDR2 is FQNEAQ. Trimming took 2 bases from V and 4 from J; bases not matched to a gene: 13. The chain's CDR3 is CASSLFPPGTGEVYGYTF. CDR3 coding DNA: TGTGCCAGCAGCTTATTCCCCCCCGGGACAGGGGAGGTCTATGGCTACACCTTC. Drawing the rest from reference TRBV7-8 and TRBJ1-2, the complete variable domain is GAGVSQSPRYKVAKRGQDVALRCDPISGHVSLFWYQQALGQGPEFLTYFQNEAQLDKSGLPSDRFFAERPEGSVSTLKIQRTQQEDSAVYLCASSLFPPGTGEVYGYTFGSGTRLTVV.

The chain has TRBV5-4 and TRBJ2-7; 15 bases map to TRBD2. V was pared by 3 bases and J by 5 bases, with 6 bases of the junction left unmatched. This CDR3 has 16 residues. Germline values: CDR1 SGHNT, CDR2 YYREEE (reference sequence). CDR3 loop: CASSSGGLAGGDEQYF. Here the CDR3 DNA reads TGTGCCAGCAGCTCAGGGGGACTAGCGGGGGGCGACGAGCAGTACTTC.

The chain is built from TRBV27 and TRBJ2-1; 7 bases line up with TRBD1. V dropped 7 bases and J dropped 9; count of bases not matched to a gene: 15. Germline V gene sequence: CDR1 MNHEY, CDR2 SMNVEV (reference sequence). CDR3 length equals 15 residues. The CDR3 protein is CASTTRTGVRTEQFF. CDR3 in DNA: TGTGCCAGCACTACCCGAACAGGGGTAAGGACTGAGCAGTTCTTC.

V and J are TRBV6-5 and TRBJ1-2; D is possibly TRBD1 (6 bases). Trimming cost V 7 bases and J 2 bases, with 11 bases left between them. This CDR3 region has 13 residues. The germline CDR1 and CDR2 sequences are MNHEY and SVGAGI. The CDR3 DNA reads as TGTGCCAGCATGGGCAGGGGAAACTATGGCTACACCTTC. Translated, it gives CASMGRGNYGYTF.

This clone came up a few times. Other DNA sequences in the same sample also yield this CDR3. The chain is built from TRBV12-3 or TRBV12-4 and TRBJ1-2, with no clear D. Deletions cut 3 bases from V and 1 base from J, with 6 bases between. The CDR3 runs to 13 residues. The CDR3 loop is CASSFGVNYGYTF. In nucleotides, the CDR3 is TGTGCCAGCAGTTTCGGAGTTAACTATGGCTACACCTTC.

This chain connects TRBV9 to TRBJ1-1; D may be TRBD1 (5 bases). This CDR3 contains 15 residues. The V end was cut by 4 bases, the J end by 4 bases, with 17 bases between. The germline CDR1 and CDR2 sequences are SGDLS and YYNGEE. As DNA, the CDR3 is TGTGCCAGCAGCCTCAAGGACCGGGGACTCACTGAAGCTTTCTTT. This codes for CASSLKDRGLTEAFF. The variable domain in full, completed from reference TRBV9 and TRBJ1-1, reads DSGVTQTPKHLITATGQRVTLRCSPRSGDLSVYWYQQSLDQGLQFLIQYYNGEERAKGNILERFSAQQFPDLHSELNLSSLELGDSALYFCASSLKDRGLTEAFFGQGTRLTVV.

This rearrangement joins TRBV7-8 to TRBJ2-2, with D uncertain. The V and J ends lost 2 bases and 6 bases respectively, with 7 bases between them. Looked up from germline, CDR1 is SGHVS and CDR2 is FQNEAQ. The length of the CDR3 is 13 residues. CDR3: CASSLISAGELFF. CDR3 in DNA: TGTGCCAGCAGCTTAATATCCGCCGGGGAGCTGTTTTTT.

The chain couples TRBV7-9 to TRBJ1-5, with a possible D match to TRBD1 (5 bases). Trimming left V 4 bases short and J 4 bases short, with 8 bases between. The CDR3 sequence is 13 residues long. Germline V gene data show CDR1 as SEHNR and CDR2 as FQNEAQ (reference sequence). DNA for the CDR3: TGTGCCAGCAGCTCTCAGGGAAATCAGCCCCAGCATTTT. Residues: CASSSQGNQPQHF.

The chain joins TRBV12-3 or TRBV12-4 to TRBJ2-7; D may be TRBD1 (8 bases). This CDR3 spans 12 amino acids. The germline V and J ends were trimmed by 10 bases and 4 bases, with 14 bases remaining between them. The CDR3 spells CAIQQGGYEQYF. DNA of the CDR3: TGTGCCATCCAACAGGGGGGGTACGAGCAGTACTTC.

J is TRBJ2-2 and V is TRBV13; 14 nucleotides agree with TRBD2. V lost 3 bases, J lost 3 bases, and 6 bases stayed unmatched. The germline CDR1 and CDR2 sequences are PRHDT and FYEKMQ (reference sequence). This CDR3 spans 18 amino acids. CDR3 sequence: CASSLWTSGGTYTGELFF. The CDR3 DNA reads TGTGCCAGCAGCTTGTGGACTAGCGGGGGGACCTACACCGGGGAGCTGTTTTTT.

The sample holds a few counts of this clone. This chain joins TRBV7-9 and TRBJ2-3, with 14 bases matching TRBD2. Germline V lookup: CDR1 SEHNR, CDR2 FQNEAQ (reference sequence). The CDR3 covers 16 residues. After removal of 4 bases from V and 3 bases from J, the junction contained 3 bases not matched to a gene. CDR3 sequence: CASSSTSGGETDTQYF. For the CDR3, the DNA is TGTGCCAGCAGCTCGACTAGCGGGGGGGAAACAGATACGCAGTATTTT.

The V and J genes are TRBV10-3 and TRBJ2-7; D not certain. Germline assignment: CDR1 ENHRY and CDR2 SYGVKD. The CDR3 is 13 residues long. Trimming took off 2 bases at V and 7 bases at J, with 12 bases between the two ends. CDR3 amino acids: CAISETPDTEQYF. The CDR3 DNA sequence: TGTGCCATCAGTGAGACCCCTGACACAGAGCAGTACTTC.

This rearrangement joins TRBV7-2 to TRBJ1-2; 7 bases fit TRBD1. J gave up 8 bases and V 0 bases, and 3 bases lay outside the gene matches. CDR3 length: 13 amino acids. Germline V gene sequence: CDR1 SGHTA, CDR2 FQGNSA. The CDR3 DNA reads TGTGCCAGCAGCTTAGCGGAACAGGGGGGCTACACCTTC. Its protein product is CASSLAEQGGYTF.

The rearrangement uses TRBV5-5 and TRBJ2-7; 7 bases line up with TRBD1. From germline, CDR1 is SGHKS and CDR2 YYEKEE (reference sequence). The CDR3 is 16 residues long. The trim removed 5 bases at V and 1 base at J, leaving 12 bases unmatched. The CDR3 sequence: CASSPLGTASSYEQYF. Written as DNA, the CDR3 is TGTGCCAGCAGTCCACTTGGGACAGCGAGTTCCTACGAGCAGTACTTC.

The gene calls are TRBV24-1 and TRBJ2-5, with 7 nucleotides matching TRBD1. The junction had 4 bases not matched to a gene; V was cut back by 2 bases and J by 2 bases. Looked up from germline, CDR1 is KGHDR and CDR2 is SFDVKD. This CDR3 contains 15 residues. The CDR3, as DNA: TGTGCCACCAGTGATTCCCGGACAGGACAAGAGACCCAGTACTTC. Translation gives CATSDSRTGQETQYF.

This clone was seen a single time. The CDR3 DNA follows: TGTGCCAGTAGTATCGGACTAGCGGGGGACCGGGAGCTGTTTTTT. Amino acid sequence: CASSIGLAGDRELFF. The chain has TRBV19 and TRBJ2-2; 13 bases fit TRBD2. Germline CDR1 LNHDA, CDR2 SQIVND (reference sequence). The CDR3 is 15 residues long. V gave up 3 bases and J gave up 9 bases; unmatched junction bases: 4. The whole variable domain, remainder taken from reference TRBV19 and TRBJ2-2, is DGGITQSPKYLFRKEGQNVTLSCEQNLNHDAMYWYRQDPGQGLRLIYYSQIVNDFQKGDIAEGYSVSREKKESFPLTVTSAQKNPTAFYLCASSIGLAGDRELFFGEGSRLTVL.

The V call is TRBV5-1, the J call TRBJ1-6; TRBD1 agrees at 7 bases. The germline CDR1 and CDR2 sequences are SGHRS and YFSETQ. The ends lost 7 bases at V and 6 bases at J; junction bases unmatched: 10. CDR3 length: 15 residues. CDR3 loop: CASCKEGAVNSPLHF. The CDR3 DNA reads as TGCGCCAGCTGTAAGGAGGGGGCGGTTAATTCACCCCTCCACTTT.